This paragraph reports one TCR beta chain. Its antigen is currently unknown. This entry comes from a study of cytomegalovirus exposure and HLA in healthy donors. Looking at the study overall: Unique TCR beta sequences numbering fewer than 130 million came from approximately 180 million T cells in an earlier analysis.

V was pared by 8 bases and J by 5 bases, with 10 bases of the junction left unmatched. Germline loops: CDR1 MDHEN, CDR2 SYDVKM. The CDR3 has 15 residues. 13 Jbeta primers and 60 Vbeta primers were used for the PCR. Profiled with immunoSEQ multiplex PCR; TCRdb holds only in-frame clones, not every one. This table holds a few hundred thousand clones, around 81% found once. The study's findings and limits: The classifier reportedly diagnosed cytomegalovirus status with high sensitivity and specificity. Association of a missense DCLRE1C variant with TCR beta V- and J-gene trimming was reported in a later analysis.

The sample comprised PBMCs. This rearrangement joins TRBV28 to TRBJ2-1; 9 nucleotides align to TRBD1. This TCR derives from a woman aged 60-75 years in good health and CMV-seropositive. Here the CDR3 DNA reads TGTGCCAGCGGAAGCACCGGGACAGGGAACAATGAGCAGTTCTTC. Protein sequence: CASGSTGTGNNEQFF.